Listed here are 7 T cell receptor beta chains from one sample, sequenced in a study of OX40 agonist ivuxolimab in advanced cancers. Data came from immunoSEQ multiplex PCR; TCRdb stores just in-frame clones and leaves some out. The sample yields approximately 82,000 clones, roughly 92% seen once. The sequencing here drew on CD4+ or CD8+ T cells sorted from blood, taken in a trial of the OX40 agonist ivuxolimab. Receptors originate from an adult with an advanced solid tumor such as melanoma, head and neck, liver or kidney cancer.

The rearrangement links TRBV19 to TRBJ1-3, with D tentatively TRBD1 (6 bases). The V end was cut by 6 bases, the J end by 6 bases, with 12 bases between. The CDR3 length is 13 residues. Looked up from germline, CDR1 is LNHDA and CDR2 is SQIVND (reference sequence). CDR3 nucleotides: TGTGCCAGTAGCCTACAGGGAGTAAACACCATATATTTT. This codes for CASSLQGVNTIYF.

This clone has only one observation. The chain carries TRBV7-3 and TRBJ1-1; D possibly corresponds to TRBD1 (5 bases). Germline loops: CDR1 SGHTA, CDR2 FQGTGA. This CDR3 has 14 amino acids. V lost 2 bases and J 1 base, leaving 8 bases between the germline ends. As DNA, the CDR3 is TGTGCCAGCAGCTTAGCGGGGGGGAACACTGAAGCTTTCTTT. Protein product: CASSLAGGNTEAFF.

J is TRBJ2-5 and V is TRBV5-8; D gene ambiguous. CDR3 length: 12 residues. Germline V CDR1 and CDR2: SGHTS, YDEGEE. V was shortened by 4 bases and J by 5 bases, with 9 bases between the two germline ends. Written as DNA, the CDR3 is TGTGCCAGCAGCACCCTCGGGGAGACCCAGTACTTC. Its translation: CASSTLGETQYF.

This clone was detected a few times. The chain has TRBV9 and TRBJ1-2; TRBD1 aligns across 8 bases. The CDR3 extends over 15 amino acids. Germline V gives CDR1 SGDLS, CDR2 YYNGEE. Unmatched junction bases numbered 9, after V lost 3 bases and J lost 5 bases. CDR3 DNA sequence: TGTGCCAGCAGCGAAGGACAGGGACCTTCTTATGGCTACACCTTC. Translating gives CASSEGQGPSYGYTF.

The J gene is TRBJ2-7, the V gene TRBV5-1; D is possibly TRBD1 or TRBD2 (5 bases each). The germline V gene has CDR1 SGHRS and CDR2 YFSETQ. The CDR3 sequence is 13 residues long. V was pared by 1 base and J by 4 bases, with 9 bases between. The CDR3: CASSLLGEYEQYF. CDR3 nucleotide sequence: TGCGCCAGCAGCTTGTTAGGGGAGTACGAGCAGTACTTC. Supplemented by reference TRBV5-1 and TRBJ2-7, the full variable domain reads KAGVTQTPRYLIKTRGQQVTLSCSPISGHRSVSWYQQTPGQGLQFLFEYFSETQRNKGNFPGRFSGRQFSNSRSEMNVSTLELGDSALYLCASSLLGEYEQYFGPGTRLTVT.

In this sample, this clone turned up once. The chain combines TRBV30 with TRBJ2-2; 13 nucleotides match TRBD2. Germline lookup yields CDR1 GTSNPN and CDR2 SVGIG (reference sequence). CDR3 length: 16 amino acids. Unmatched junction bases numbered 8, after V lost 3 bases and J lost 7 bases. CDR3 in DNA: TGTGCCTGGAGACCTTGGACTAGCGGGAGTTTCGGGGAGCTGTTTTTT. Protein sequence: CAWRPWTSGSFGELFF.

J is TRBJ1-5 and V is TRBV11-2; the D is unclear. Germline V CDR1 and CDR2: SGHAT, FQNNGV. V was shortened by 1 base and J by 7 bases, with 8 bases between the two germline ends. The CDR3 runs 13 residues. CDR3 sequence: CASSLGESQPQHF. As DNA, the CDR3 is TGTGCCAGCAGCTTAGGGGAGTCCCAGCCCCAGCATTTT.